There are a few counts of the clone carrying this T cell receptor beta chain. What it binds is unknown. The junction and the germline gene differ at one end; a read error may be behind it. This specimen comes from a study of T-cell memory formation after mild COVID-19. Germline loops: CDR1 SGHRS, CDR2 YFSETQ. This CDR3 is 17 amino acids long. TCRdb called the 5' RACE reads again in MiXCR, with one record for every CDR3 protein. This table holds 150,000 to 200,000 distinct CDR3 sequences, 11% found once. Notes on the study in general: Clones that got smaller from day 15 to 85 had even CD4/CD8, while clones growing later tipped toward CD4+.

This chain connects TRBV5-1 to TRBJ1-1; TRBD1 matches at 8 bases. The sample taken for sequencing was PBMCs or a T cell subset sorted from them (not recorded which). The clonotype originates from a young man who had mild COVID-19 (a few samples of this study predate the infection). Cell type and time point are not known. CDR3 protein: CASSTADRDFMNTQAFF. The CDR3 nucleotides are TGCGCCAGCAGCACAGCGGACAGGGACTTTATGAACACTCAAGCTTTCTTT.